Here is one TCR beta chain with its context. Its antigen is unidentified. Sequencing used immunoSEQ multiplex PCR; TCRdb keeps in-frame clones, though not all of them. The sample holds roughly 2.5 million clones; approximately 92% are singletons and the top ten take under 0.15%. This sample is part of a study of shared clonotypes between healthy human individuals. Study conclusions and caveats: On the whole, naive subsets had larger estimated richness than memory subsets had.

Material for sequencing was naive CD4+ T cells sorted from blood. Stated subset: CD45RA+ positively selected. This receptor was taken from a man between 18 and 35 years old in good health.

The CDR3 region has the DNA TGTGCCAGCTACAGACCAGAGTTAGCTAACTATGGCTACACCTTC. Protein: CASYRPELANYGYTF. The gene calls are TRBV7-9 and TRBJ1-2; D is uncertain. CDR3 size: 15 residues. The ends were cut back, 8 bases at V and 0 bases at J, with 16 bases in the middle. Germline V CDR1 and CDR2: SEHNR, FQNEAQ (reference sequence).